What follows is one TCR beta chain and its context. What it binds is unknown. The record originates from a study of CD8 T cell repertoires and HIV-1 epitope variants. The CDR3 is 15 amino acids. Germline CDR1 reads SNHLY; CDR2 reads FYNNEI. Some clones are missing from TCRdb's copy, which holds only in-frame ones; the method was immunoSEQ multiplex PCR. The repertoire holds several thousand clones, with 55% to 75% as singletons. This sequence was found in a male donor with HIV. The specimen sequenced was cultured CD8+ T cells derived from PBMCs. The chain is built from TRBV2 and TRBJ2-5, with 8 positions matching TRBD1. The J call may be faulty, since TRBJ2-7 better matches the DNA end. CDR3 nucleotides: TGTGCCAGCAGTGAAGGACAGGGGTTCTTCGACGAGCAGTACTTC. Protein: CASSEGQGFFDEQYF.